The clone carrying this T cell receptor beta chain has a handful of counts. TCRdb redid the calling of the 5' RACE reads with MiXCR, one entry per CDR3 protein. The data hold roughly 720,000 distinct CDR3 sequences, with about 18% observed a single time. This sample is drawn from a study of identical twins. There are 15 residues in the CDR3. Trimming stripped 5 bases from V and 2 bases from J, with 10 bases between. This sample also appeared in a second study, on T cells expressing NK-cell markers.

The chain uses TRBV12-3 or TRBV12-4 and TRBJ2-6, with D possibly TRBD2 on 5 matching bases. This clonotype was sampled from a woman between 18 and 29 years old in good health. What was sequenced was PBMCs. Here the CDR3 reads CASSVGDTGANVLTF. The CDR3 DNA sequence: TGTGCCAGCAGTGTCGGGGATACTGGGGCCAACGTCCTGACTTTC.